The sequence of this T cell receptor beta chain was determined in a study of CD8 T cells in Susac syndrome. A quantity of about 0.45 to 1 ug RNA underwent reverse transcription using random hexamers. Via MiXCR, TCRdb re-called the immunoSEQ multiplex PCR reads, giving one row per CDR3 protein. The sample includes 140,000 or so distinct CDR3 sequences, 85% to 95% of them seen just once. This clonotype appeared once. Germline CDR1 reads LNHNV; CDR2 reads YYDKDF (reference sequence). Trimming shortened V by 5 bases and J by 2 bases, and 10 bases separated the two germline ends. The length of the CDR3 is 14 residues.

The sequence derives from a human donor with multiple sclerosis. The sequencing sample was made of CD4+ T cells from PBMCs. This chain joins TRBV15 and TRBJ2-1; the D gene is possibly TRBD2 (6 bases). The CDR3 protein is CATSRESTYNEQFF. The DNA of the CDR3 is TGTGCCACCAGCCGGGAGTCAACCTACAATGAGCAGTTCTTC.